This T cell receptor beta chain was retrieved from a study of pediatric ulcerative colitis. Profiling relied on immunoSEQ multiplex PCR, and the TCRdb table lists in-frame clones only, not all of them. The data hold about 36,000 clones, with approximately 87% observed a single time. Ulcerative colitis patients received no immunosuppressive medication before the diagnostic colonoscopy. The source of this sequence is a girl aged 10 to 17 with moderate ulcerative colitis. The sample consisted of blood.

CDR3 region: CASSLGLVDEQYF. As DNA, the CDR3 is TGTGCCAGCTCACTTGGACTAGTGGATGAGCAGTACTTC. V usage is TRBV18 and J usage is TRBJ2-7, with TRBD2 identical over 7 bases. Germline loops: CDR1 KGHSH, CDR2 LQKENI. There are 13 residues in the CDR3. The junction had 7 bases not matched to a gene; V was cut back by 4 bases and J by 7 bases.